The clone carrying this T cell receptor (beta chain) has more than one count but fewer than ten. The sample belongs to a study of beta chain features in type 1 diabetes. Whole-study context: All samples yielded some 110 million examined sorted cells.

The investigators reverse transcribed all of the isolated RNA, so they sequenced expressed TCRB transcripts. Here immunoSEQ multiplex PCR was the method, and the copy in TCRdb shows in-frame clones only, minus some. The sample consists of more than 140,000 clones, 9% to 10% of them appearing once. CDR1 and CDR2 (germline): KGHSH, LQKENI. The CDR3 sequence is 14 residues long. V lost 3 bases and J 5 bases, leaving 10 bases between the germline ends. The clonotype originates from a woman aged 35 to 49 in good health. The V call is TRBV18, the J call TRBJ1-4; tentative D call: TRBD1 (5 bases). The sample was central memory CD4+ T cells from blood. The CDR3, as DNA: TGTGCCAGCTCACCTGGACAATTCAATGAAAAACTGTTTTTT. Protein: CASSPGQFNEKLFF.